These 2 T cell receptor beta chains came from one sample sequenced in a study of blood T cell repertoires in COVID-19. The data were produced by immunoSEQ multiplex PCR, yet TCRdb's version contains in-frame clones alone and is incomplete. Of 200,000 to 250,000 clones detected, more than 80% appear once; the ten largest clones hold roughly 7.8%. The sequenced sample was peripheral blood. The source is a woman older than 75 with COVID-19, enrolled during active disease.

V gene TRBV19 combines with J gene TRBJ1-1; the D is unclear. The V and J ends lost 6 bases and 6 bases respectively, with 20 bases between them. Germline CDR1 and CDR2: LNHDA and SQIVND (reference sequence). The CDR3 contains 15 residues. In DNA, the CDR3 is TGTGCCAGTAGGGGATGGTACGGGGAGCAGGCTGAAGCTTTCTTT. Its translation: CASRGWYGEQAEAFF. The full variable domain, its missing parts supplied by reference TRBV19 and TRBJ1-1, is DGGITQSPKYLFRKEGQNVTLSCEQNLNHDAMYWYRQDPGQGLRLIYYSQIVNDFQKGDIAEGYSVSREKKESFPLTVTSAQKNPTAFYLCASRGWYGEQAEAFFGQGTRLTVV.

The chain combines TRBV7-9 with TRBJ2-3; 10 bases fit TRBD2. V was clipped by 4 bases and J by 7 bases; unmatched bases: 11. Germline V gene sequence: CDR1 SEHNR, CDR2 FQNEAQ (reference sequence). The length of the CDR3 is 16 residues. As DNA, the CDR3 is TGTGCCAGCAGCTCTAGGGGGGGACTAGCGTTGAATACGCAGTATTTT. Translated: CASSSRGGLALNTQYF.